Below, 27 T cell receptor beta chains from the same sample are listed, as sequenced in a study of shared clonotypes between healthy human individuals. Clones were read by immunoSEQ multiplex PCR, and TCRdb kept only the in-frame ones, dropping some. The sample lists approximately 2,200,000 clones; about 92% were seen once. Cells designated naive CD8 were CD45RO-negative and were positively selected for CCR7, with terminally differentiated effector memory CD45RA+ cells excluded. Material for sequencing was naive CD8+ T cells from PBMCs. These receptors were taken from a man younger than 35 in good health. Some clones in this sample may be carry-over from other donors' samples.

V and J are TRBV4-3 and TRBJ1-1; D not resolved. Trimming took off 0 bases at V and 6 bases at J, with 11 bases between the two ends. Germline CDR1 is LGHNA and CDR2 is YSLEER. CDR3 length: 14 amino acids. The CDR3 loop is CASSQDPSGPEAFF. In DNA form, the CDR3 reads TGCGCCAGCAGCCAAGATCCCAGTGGTCCTGAAGCTTTCTTT.

This clone has just a few counts. The rearrangement joins TRBV7-9 to TRBJ2-1, with TRBD2 identical over 11 bases. Unmatched junction bases numbered 4, after V lost 8 bases and J lost 7 bases. CDR3 length: 13 amino acids. Per germline, CDR1 SEHNR and CDR2 FQNEAQ (reference sequence). CDR3 nucleotide sequence: TGTGCCAGCTCGGCTAGCGGGAGGAATGAGCAGTTCTTC. The encoded protein is CASSASGRNEQFF.

The chain links TRBV2 to TRBJ1-2; possible D gene TRBD1, 6 bases. Trimming took 6 bases from V and 0 from J, leaving 14 bases between them. The germline V gene encodes CDR1 SNHLY and CDR2 FYNNEI. The CDR3 covers 15 residues. The CDR3 is CASSGDTESNYGYTF. The CDR3 DNA follows: TGTGCCAGCAGCGGGGACACCGAATCTAACTATGGCTACACCTTC.

The rearrangement links TRBV14 to TRBJ2-3; D tentatively reads TRBD1 or TRBD2 (7 bases each). V lost 0 bases and J lost 2, with 30 bases in between. Germline V lookup: CDR1 SGHDN, CDR2 FVKESK. The CDR3 loop spans 22 amino acids. The CDR3 here is CASSQDRWRAGQRIVATDTQYF. DNA for the CDR3: TGTGCCAGCAGCCAAGATCGTTGGAGAGCGGGACAGCGAATAGTAGCCACAGATACGCAGTATTTT.

J is TRBJ1-1 and V is TRBV13; weak D call: TRBD1 (6 bases). This CDR3 is 17 amino acids long. V lost 5 bases, J lost 0 bases, and 19 bases lay in between. CDR1 and CDR2 (germline): PRHDT, FYEKMQ (reference sequence). The CDR3 spells CASSLNMWTEVNTEAFF. DNA for the CDR3: TGTGCCAGCAGCCTAAACATGTGGACAGAGGTGAACACTGAAGCTTTCTTT.

The chain uses TRBV19 and TRBJ2-1; D is possibly TRBD1 (6 bases). Per germline, CDR1 LNHDA and CDR2 SQIVND (reference sequence). This CDR3 is built from 13 residues. V lost 10 bases to trimming and J lost 4 bases, with 14 bases between them. The CDR3 loop reads CATRGQNYNEQFF. The CDR3, as DNA: TGTGCCACAAGAGGACAGAATTACAATGAGCAGTTCTTC.

V usage is TRBV5-1 and J usage is TRBJ2-2, with TRBD1 matching 7 bases. The CDR3 loop spans 16 amino acids. With V trimmed by 4 bases and J by 2 bases, 8 bases remained unmatched. The germline CDR1 and CDR2 sequences are SGHRS and YFSETQ. The CDR3, as DNA: TGCGCCAGCAGCCTGACTGACAGGGCAAACACCGGGGAGCTGTTTTTT. Protein: CASSLTDRANTGELFF.

The CDR3: CASSLSPPGVNTEAFF. The DNA for the CDR3 is TGTGCCAGCAGTTTATCCCCCCCAGGGGTGAACACTGAAGCTTTCTTT. The gene calls are TRBV27 and TRBJ1-1, with a possible D match to TRBD1 (6 bases). CDR3 size: 16 residues. Germline-derived CDR1 and CDR2 are MNHEY and SMNVEV (reference sequence). V shed 0 bases and J shed 0 bases, with 11 bases lying between them.

The genes are TRBV5-6 and TRBJ2-2; possible D gene TRBD2, 5 bases. V was shortened by 3 bases and J by 3 bases, with 6 bases between the two germline ends. The CDR3 has 13 residues. Germline assignment: CDR1 SGHDT and CDR2 YYEEEE. This chain's CDR3 is CASSWGDTGELFF. The CDR3 DNA sequence: TGTGCCAGCAGCTGGGGAGACACCGGGGAGCTGTTTTTT.

About this clone: Additional DNA sequences in this sample encode the identical CDR3. The V call is TRBV27, the J call TRBJ2-1, with D perhaps matching TRBD2 (5 bases). The V end lost 2 bases, the J end lost 6 bases, and 8 bases lay between the germline ends. CDR1 and CDR2 from the germline V gene are MNHEY and SMNVEV (reference sequence). The CDR3 loop spans 13 amino acids. CDR3: CASSLPGGNEQFF. CDR3 DNA: TGTGCCAGCAGTTTACCAGGAGGCAATGAGCAGTTCTTC.

For this clone: The junction departs from the called germline gene at one end, perhaps through a read error. V usage is TRBV7-6 and J usage is TRBJ2-7, with 8 bases fitting TRBD2. The CDR3 is 14 amino acids. Germline CDR1 is SGHVS and CDR2 is FNYEAQ. CDR3 amino acids: CASSSTLGLGRALF. Written as DNA, the CDR3 is TGTGCCAGCAGCTCGACACTGGGCCTCGGGAGGGCTCTCTTC. The full variable domain, in which reference TRBV7-6 and TRBJ2-7 provide the parts outside the CDR3, is GAGVSQSPRYKVTKRGQDVALRCDPISGHVSLYWYRQALGQGPEFLTYFNYEAQQDKSGLPNDRFSAERPEGSISTLTIQRTEQRDSAMYRCASSSTLGLGRALFGPGTRLTVT.

J is TRBJ2-3 and V is TRBV7-9; tentative D call: TRBD1 (6 bases). This CDR3 has 18 amino acids. The V gene lost 4 bases and the J gene lost 3 bases, with 23 bases spanning the gap. The germline CDR1 and CDR2 sequences are SEHNR and FQNEAQ (reference sequence). The CDR3 DNA reads as TGTGCCAGCAGCTCCTTCGCCCTACAGGGAGCTAGTACAGATACGCAGTATTTT. Encoded protein: CASSSFALQGASTDTQYF.

The chain joins TRBV11-2 to TRBJ2-7; no firm D call. Trimming cost V 2 bases and J 2 bases, with 10 bases left between them. Germline V gene sequence: CDR1 SGHAT, CDR2 FQNNGV. The CDR3 is made up of 14 amino acids. CDR3: CASSLSHGAYEQYF. CDR3 nucleotides: TGTGCCAGCAGCTTATCCCATGGGGCCTACGAGCAGTACTTC.

The chain couples TRBV28 to TRBJ2-5; the D gene could be TRBD1 or TRBD2 (6 bases each). Germline CDR1 is MDHEN and CDR2 is SYDVKM. The CDR3 extends over 16 amino acids. V lost 6 bases and J lost 0, with 17 bases in between. CDR3 nucleotide sequence: TGTGCCAGCAGCCCCTCTGGCGGGACACACCAAGAGACCCAGTACTTC. Protein product: CASSPSGGTHQETQYF.

The chain links TRBV2 to TRBJ2-1; possibly TRBD1 for D (6 bases). The germline V and J ends were trimmed by 8 bases and 7 bases, with 18 bases remaining between them. This CDR3 spans 14 amino acids. The germline gives CDR1 SNHLY, CDR2 FYNNEI. The CDR3 spells CASFRGGPRNEQFF. CDR3 DNA: TGTGCCAGCTTCAGGGGTGGGCCCAGAAATGAGCAGTTCTTC.

As to this clone: The identical CDR3 is also encoded by other nucleotide sequences in the sample. V is TRBV7-9 and J is TRBJ2-5; no clear D gene. The CDR3 sequence is 11 residues long. Trimming took 2 bases from V and 5 from J, leaving 3 bases between them. Germline CDR1 SEHNR, CDR2 FQNEAQ (reference sequence). CDR3 sequence: CASSLSETQYF. The CDR3 DNA follows: TGTGCCAGCAGCTTATCGGAGACCCAGTACTTC.

This clone has only one observation. This chain links TRBV7-9 with TRBJ2-2; 7 positions agree with TRBD1. The CDR3 is 14 amino acids. With V trimmed by 7 bases and J by 4 bases, 6 bases remained unmatched. In germline, CDR1 is SEHNR, CDR2 FQNEAQ (reference sequence). CDR3 residues: CASNQQGTTGELFF. The CDR3 DNA is TGTGCCAGCAACCAACAGGGGACCACCGGGGAGCTGTTTTTT.

The chain combines TRBV6-4 with TRBJ2-2; no clear D gene. V lost 4 bases to trimming and J lost 7 bases, with 7 bases between them. Per germline, CDR1 MRHNA and CDR2 SNTAGT. The CDR3 spans 12 residues. The CDR3 DNA follows: TGTGCCAGCAGTGGGAGCGTCGGGGAGCTGTTTTTT. Protein sequence: CASSGSVGELFF.

The genes are TRBV4-1 and TRBJ1-1, with 10 bases lining up with TRBD1. Germline V lookup: CDR1 MGHRA, CDR2 YSYEKL. After removal of 2 bases from V and 11 bases from J, the junction contained 8 bases not matched to a gene. The length of the CDR3 is 14 residues. The CDR3 loop is CASSQWYGTGDAFF. As DNA, the CDR3 is TGCGCCAGCAGCCAATGGTATGGGACAGGGGATGCTTTCTTT.

The chain couples TRBV25-1 to TRBJ1-1, with TRBD1 as a possible D gene (5 bases). Germline V gives CDR1 MGHDK, CDR2 SYGVNS. The ends were cut back, 3 bases at V and 1 base at J, with 6 bases in the middle. CDR3 length: 13 amino acids. The CDR3 nucleotides are TGTGCCAGCAGTGACGGGGCGAACACTGAAGCTTTCTTT. Amino acid sequence: CASSDGANTEAFF.

V and J are TRBV5-5 and TRBJ2-7; 8 bases align to TRBD1. Germline V gene sequence: CDR1 SGHKS, CDR2 YYEKEE (reference sequence). The CDR3 is 16 residues long. Unmatched junction bases numbered 12, after V lost 2 bases and J lost 5 bases. CDR3 nucleotides: TGTGCCAGCAGCTTAGGGGCGGACAGGGTAATCCACGAGCAGTACTTC. Protein sequence: CASSLGADRVIHEQYF.

This chain joins TRBV4-2 and TRBJ2-7; D is uncertain. V lost 0 bases and J 3 bases, leaving 6 bases between the germline ends. The CDR3 totals 13 residues. Germline assignment: CDR1 LGHNA and CDR2 YNFKEQ. The DNA for the CDR3 is TGTGCCAGCAGCCAAGAAACCAGCTACGAGCAGTACTTC. This gives the protein CASSQETSYEQYF.

The chain is built from TRBV18 and TRBJ2-1; 7 bases agree with TRBD2. The length of the CDR3 is 16 residues. Germline V gives CDR1 KGHSH, CDR2 LQKENI. With V trimmed by 3 bases and J by 7 bases, 12 bases remained unmatched. In nucleotides, the CDR3 is TGTGCCAGCTCACCCCGAGCGGGAAGGGGCGGGAATGAGCAGTTCTTC. It encodes CASSPRAGRGGNEQFF. The full variable domain, completed using reference TRBV18 and TRBJ2-1, is NAGVMQNPRHLVRRRGQEARLRCSPMKGHSHVYWYRQLPEEGLKFMVYLQKENIIDESGMPKERFSAEFPKEGPSILRIQQVVRGDSAAYFCASSPRAGRGGNEQFFGPGTRLTVL.

As to this clone: The sample carries other DNA sequences with the same CDR3. The V gene is TRBV7-9, the J gene TRBJ2-1; D gene uncertain. Per germline, CDR1 SEHNR and CDR2 FQNEAQ (reference sequence). Trimming left V 3 bases short and J 3 bases short, with 9 bases between. The CDR3 consists of 14 residues. DNA of the CDR3: TGTGCCAGCAGCTTTCGTCTCAACTACAATGAGCAGTTCTTC. It specifies CASSFRLNYNEQFF.

The J gene is TRBJ2-1, the V gene TRBV5-1, with TRBD2 as a possible D gene (5 bases). The CDR3 totals 13 residues. V was clipped by 4 bases and J by 4 bases, with 9 bases between them. Germline-derived CDR1 and CDR2 are SGHRS and YFSETQ. The CDR3 DNA sequence: TGCGCCAGCAGCCCCGCGGGTTACAATGAGCAGTTCTTC. Amino acid sequence: CASSPAGYNEQFF. The whole variable domain, remainder taken from reference TRBV5-1 and TRBJ2-1, is KAGVTQTPRYLIKTRGQQVTLSCSPISGHRSVSWYQQTPGQGLQFLFEYFSETQRNKGNFPGRFSGRQFSNSRSEMNVSTLELGDSALYLCASSPAGYNEQFFGPGTRLTVL.

The chain recombines TRBV4-1 with TRBJ2-1, with TRBD2 matching 9 bases. From germline, CDR1 is MGHRA and CDR2 YSYEKL. V gave up 3 bases and J gave up 4 bases; unmatched junction bases: 10. The CDR3 sequence is 17 residues long. This chain's CDR3 is CASSQSGLRGGYNEQFF. The CDR3, as DNA: TGCGCCAGCAGCCAGAGCGGTTTGCGGGGGGGTTACAATGAGCAGTTCTTC.

The gene calls are TRBV5-1 and TRBJ2-1, with a tentative D call TRBD2 (6 bases). The CDR3 runs to 12 residues. The V end lost 4 bases, the J end lost 10 bases, and 12 bases lay between the germline ends. Looked up from germline, CDR1 is SGHRS and CDR2 is YFSETQ. CDR3 sequence: CASSEGLREQFF. CDR3 nucleotide sequence: TGCGCCAGCAGCGAGGGACTTCGAGAGCAGTTCTTC.